A single sample is the source of the 22 T cell receptor beta chains below, sequenced in a study of monozygotic twins with cystic fibrosis. Libraries were prepared by immunoSEQ multiplex PCR; TCRdb keeps only in-frame clonotypes and omits some of them. The data show some 33,000 clones, around 90% seen once. The sequencing sample was made of blood. These receptors came from a boy younger than 10 with cystic fibrosis.

The genes are TRBV11-2 and TRBJ1-1; D is perhaps TRBD1 (5 bases). Trimming took off 4 bases at V and 1 base at J, with 19 bases between the two ends. CDR1 and CDR2 from the germline V gene are SGHAT and FQNNGV. The CDR3 is 17 amino acids. The DNA for the CDR3 is TGTGCCAGCAGCTCCGGGGGGGGGTACCATGGGAACACTGAAGCTTTCTTT. Protein sequence: CASSSGGGYHGNTEAFF.

The chain recombines TRBV21-1 with TRBJ2-7; TRBD1 was called by the table and not checked on the DNA. TRBV21-1 is reported as a pseudogene. The CDR3 covers 15 residues. CDR3 region: CASSKIELGRNEQYF. CDR3 sequence (DNA): TGTGCCAGCAGCAAAATCGAGTTAGGCAGGAACGAGCAGTACTTC.

The rearrangement joins TRBV18 to TRBJ2-3; possibly TRBD2 for D (5 bases). The length of the CDR3 is 14 residues. Per the germline V gene, CDR1 is KGHSH and CDR2 is LQKENI. Trimming left V 3 bases short and J 4 bases short, with 11 bases between. The CDR3 spells CASSPGDGSDTQYF. The CDR3 bases are TGTGCCAGCTCACCGGGAGATGGCTCAGATACGCAGTATTTT.

V and J are TRBV7-2 and TRBJ2-7, with D perhaps TRBD2 (6 bases). Trimming pared 1 base from V and 5 bases from J, leaving 12 bases between. The CDR3 loop spans 14 amino acids. Germline lookup yields CDR1 SGHTA and CDR2 FQGNSA. CDR3 nucleotides: TGTGCCAGCAGCTTAGGGGGCTGGGGGGACGAGCAGTACTTC. Its protein is CASSLGGWGDEQYF. Full variable domain (missing parts from reference TRBV7-2 and TRBJ2-7): GAGVSQSPSNKVTEKGKDVELRCDPISGHTALYWYRQSLGQGLEFLIYFQGNSAPDKSGLPSDRFSAERTGGSVSTLTIQRTQQEDSAVYLCASSLGGWGDEQYFGPGTRLTVT.

This chain uses TRBV6-5 with TRBJ1-1, with a weak D call TRBD1 (5 bases). V was pared by 3 bases and J by 3 bases, with 14 bases between. Germline V gives CDR1 MNHEY, CDR2 SVGAGI. This CDR3 is built from 15 residues. In DNA, the CDR3 is TGTGCCAGCAGTTATTCCCAAAGGGGTGACACTGAAGCTTTCTTT. The encoded protein is CASSYSQRGDTEAFF.

This clone was counted only a few times. This sequence joins TRBV7-3 and TRBJ2-5; no definite D call. CDR3 length: 10 amino acids. The germline gives CDR1 SGHTA, CDR2 FQGTGA. Deletions cut 3 bases from V and 5 bases from J, with 1 base between. CDR3 bases: TGTGCCAGCAGCTTGGAGACCCAGTACTTC. This encodes CASSLETQYF.

The V call is TRBV7-2, the J call TRBJ2-1; TRBD1 matches at 8 bases. Germline V CDR1 and CDR2: SGHTA, FQGNSA. Trimming took 1 base from V and 4 from J; bases not matched to a gene: 0. The CDR3 contains 14 residues. As DNA, the CDR3 is TGTGCCAGCAGCTTAGACAGGGGGTACAATGAGCAGTTCTTC. It translates to CASSLDRGYNEQFF.

This chain joins TRBV6-1 and TRBJ2-7; no firm D call. The V gene's germline CDR1 is MNHNS and CDR2 SASEGT. The CDR3 length is 13 residues. V was pared by 7 bases and J by 5 bases, with 15 bases between. The CDR3 region is CASTNPEVHEQYF. In nucleotides, the CDR3 is TGTGCCAGCACTAACCCCGAAGTCCACGAGCAGTACTTC.

This chain joins TRBV7-9 and TRBJ1-1, with unresolved D. V was shortened by 5 bases and J by 7 bases, with 8 bases between the two germline ends. This CDR3 comprises 11 residues. CDR1 is SEHNR, CDR2 FQNEAQ, per germline (reference sequence). In nucleotides, the CDR3 is TGTGCCAGCAGCCCCCTGGTTGAAGCTTTCTTT. Residues: CASSPLVEAFF.

V gene TRBV5-1 combines with J gene TRBJ1-1; no clear D gene. CDR1 SGHRS and CDR2 YFSETQ come from the germline V gene. This CDR3 is 13 amino acids long. Trimming shortened V by 4 bases and J by 1 base, and 8 bases separated the two germline ends. The DNA of the CDR3 is TGCGCCAGCAGCGCCCCCGGGAACACTGAAGCTTTCTTT. It translates to CASSAPGNTEAFF. Supplemented by reference TRBV5-1 and TRBJ1-1, the full variable domain reads KAGVTQTPRYLIKTRGQQVTLSCSPISGHRSVSWYQQTPGQGLQFLFEYFSETQRNKGNFPGRFSGRQFSNSRSEMNVSTLELGDSALYLCASSAPGNTEAFFGQGTRLTVV.

This clone was observed a few times. The chain links TRBV6-1 to TRBJ1-2, with D perhaps TRBD1 (5 bases). The germline V and J ends were trimmed by 2 bases and 0 bases, with 10 bases remaining between them. Germline V gene lookup returns CDR1 MNHNS and CDR2 SASEGT. The CDR3 is made up of 15 amino acids. CDR3 sequence (DNA): TGTGCCAGCAGTGAAATTACAGGCCCTAACTATGGCTACACCTTC. Translated: CASSEITGPNYGYTF.

CDR3 loop: CSAEGYNEQFF. CDR3 coding DNA: TGCAGTGCCGAAGGTTACAATGAGCAGTTCTTC. The V call is TRBV20-1, the J call TRBJ2-1; no clear D gene. The CDR3 has 11 residues. V was shortened by 6 bases and J by 4 bases, with 7 bases between the two germline ends. Per the germline V gene, CDR1 is DFQATT and CDR2 is SNEGSKA (reference sequence).

V and J are TRBV7-9 and TRBJ1-2; 9 bases align to TRBD1. Germline CDR1 is SEHNR and CDR2 is FQNEAQ (reference sequence). The CDR3 is 12 residues long. In nucleotides, the CDR3 is TGTTTCACAGGGGGCGCTGAATATGGCTACACCTTC. The encoded protein is CFTGGAEYGYTF.

V usage is TRBV7-9 and J usage is TRBJ1-5, with 10 bases lining up with TRBD1. This CDR3 comprises 15 residues. The ends lost 4 bases at V and 2 bases at J; junction bases unmatched: 2. CDR1 and CDR2 (germline): SEHNR, FQNEAQ (reference sequence). Written as DNA, the CDR3 is TGTGCCAGCAGCTCCGGGACAGGGGGCAATCAGCCCCAGCATTTT. It encodes CASSSGTGGNQPQHF.

The V call is TRBV7-6, the J call TRBJ2-1; D remains ambiguous. The CDR3 sequence is 12 residues long. Germline lookup yields CDR1 SGHVS and CDR2 FNYEAQ. V was clipped by 5 bases and J by 8 bases, with 10 bases between them. The CDR3 nucleotides are TGTGCCAGCAGCATAGGACCGGATGAGCAGTTCTTC. Its protein is CASSIGPDEQFF.

This rearrangement joins TRBV10-3 to TRBJ1-1; D remains unclear. V dropped 0 bases and J dropped 4 bases, with 12 bases sitting between them. There are 15 residues in the CDR3. CDR1 and CDR2 (germline): ENHRY, SYGVKD. CDR3 region: CAISESPVTSTEAFF. The CDR3 nucleotides read TGTGCCATCAGTGAGTCGCCCGTAACGAGCACTGAAGCTTTCTTT.

The chain links TRBV10-3 to TRBJ1-2, with D perhaps TRBD1 (6 bases). V was clipped by 3 bases and J by 5 bases, with 19 bases between them. There are 16 residues in the CDR3. In germline, CDR1 is ENHRY, CDR2 SYGVKD. The CDR3 coding sequence is TGTGCCATCAGTGACCGACCCCCAGGGGAGGGTTATGGCTACACCTTC. It specifies CAISDRPPGEGYGYTF.

The chain links TRBV28 to TRBJ1-5, with D uncertain. V shed 6 bases and J shed 1 base, with 7 bases lying between them. CDR1 is MDHEN, CDR2 SYDVKM, per germline. This CDR3 is 13 amino acids long. The CDR3 DNA reads TGTGCCAGCAGCGAGGCCAGCAATCAGCCCCAGCATTTT. It specifies CASSEASNQPQHF.

The chain links TRBV4-3 to TRBJ2-7; 10 positions match TRBD2. Trimming took 3 bases from V and 2 from J; bases not matched to a gene: 4. The CDR3 extends over 15 amino acids. The germline V gene has CDR1 LGHNA and CDR2 YSLEER. Here the CDR3 DNA reads TGCGCCAGCAGCCACGCTAGCGGGGGTCCCTACGAGCAGTACTTC. This sequence encodes CASSHASGGPYEQYF.

The chain recombines TRBV4-3 with TRBJ1-1, with D possibly TRBD1 on 5 matching bases. Trimming pared 0 bases from V and 8 bases from J, leaving 10 bases between. This CDR3 is 13 amino acids long. Germline values: CDR1 LGHNA, CDR2 YSLEER. The CDR3 bases are TGCGCCAGCAGCCAAGATGTAGGGGCGGAAGCTTTCTTT. Protein product: CASSQDVGAEAFF.

The chain combines TRBV15 with TRBJ2-2, with no clear D. The germline gives CDR1 LNHNV, CDR2 YYDKDF (reference sequence). V shed 0 bases and J shed 5 bases, with 7 bases lying between them. The CDR3 sequence is 14 residues long. CDR3 amino acids: CATSRDVGTGELFF. DNA of the CDR3: TGTGCCACCAGCAGAGATGTGGGGACCGGGGAGCTGTTTTTT. The full variable domain, completed using reference TRBV15 and TRBJ2-2, is DAMVIQNPRYQVTQFGKPVTLSCSQTLNHNVMYWYQQKSSQAPKLLFHYYDKDFNNEADTPDNFQSRRPNTSFCFLDIRSPGLGDTAMYLCATSRDVGTGELFFGEGSRLTVL.

The chain links TRBV9 to TRBJ1-2; a weak D match, TRBD1 (6 bases). Trimming pared 1 base from V and 0 bases from J, leaving 10 bases between. The CDR3 is made up of 15 amino acids. CDR1 is SGDLS, CDR2 YYNGEE, per germline. CDR3 bases: TGTGCCAGCAGCGTATCCGGGGGCCCTAACTATGGCTACACCTTC. It encodes CASSVSGGPNYGYTF.